One sample yielded the 27 T cell receptor beta chains listed below, sequenced in a study of radiation and T cells in renal cell carcinoma. Method: immunoSEQ multiplex PCR; TCRdb's copy keeps in-frame clones and lacks some. The data show tens of thousands of clones, roughly four fifths seen once. Time point: baseline pretreatment blood. Regarding treatment: 15 Gy SBRT to primary tumor, nephrectomy 4 weeks later. This material consisted of blood, taken from a patient whose treatment included radiotherapy and nephrectomy. All receptors come from a man aged 55-75 years with renal cell carcinoma.

The chain has TRBV19 and TRBJ2-3, with 7 bases matching TRBD1. CDR1 is LNHDA and CDR2 is SQIVND in the germline V gene (reference sequence). The CDR3 length is 15 residues. V lost 0 bases to trimming and J lost 9 bases; unmatched junction nucleotides: 9. CDR3 coding DNA: TGTGCCAGTAGTATAGAGGGGGACAGACCGATGACGCAGTATTTT. The encoded protein is CASSIEGDRPMTQYF.

The chain employs TRBV19 and TRBJ2-3; TRBD2 matches 7 bases. V shed 6 bases and J 6 bases; nucleotides not matched to a gene: 15. This CDR3 comprises 16 residues. CDR1 and CDR2 from the germline V gene are LNHDA and SQIVND (reference sequence). This chain's CDR3 is CASSTPPAGVVDTQYF. The DNA of the CDR3 is TGTGCCAGTAGCACCCCTCCCGCGGGAGTAGTGGATACGCAGTATTTT.

The rearrangement uses TRBV28 and TRBJ2-7; 9 nucleotides agree with TRBD2. The CDR3 has 14 amino acids. The junction had 5 bases not matched to a gene; V was cut back by 4 bases and J by 4 bases. Germline V CDR1 and CDR2: MDHEN, SYDVKM. CDR3 amino acids: CASSSRREGYEQYF. The CDR3 region has the DNA TGTGCCAGCAGTTCTCGGCGGGAGGGTTACGAGCAGTACTTC.

The chain is built from TRBV27 and TRBJ2-2; D gene ambiguous. Looked up from germline, CDR1 is MNHEY and CDR2 is SMNVEV (reference sequence). V was pared by 3 bases and J by 7 bases, with 6 bases between. CDR3 size: 12 residues. This CDR3 is CASSFMNGELFF. The CDR3 DNA reads as TGTGCCAGCAGTTTCATGAACGGGGAGCTGTTTTTT.

The V and J genes are TRBV20-1 and TRBJ1-4; D is unclear. Germline assignment: CDR1 DFQATT and CDR2 SNEGSKA (reference sequence). The CDR3 extends over 11 amino acids. Trimming pared 5 bases from V and 8 bases from J, leaving 9 bases between. As DNA, the CDR3 is TGCAGTGCTTCGGTAGACGAAAAACTGTTTTTT. Protein product: CSASVDEKLFF.

V usage is TRBV30 and J usage is TRBJ1-1; 12 bases map to TRBD1. CDR3 length: 14 residues. The germline V gene encodes CDR1 GTSNPN and CDR2 SVGIG (reference sequence). The V gene end was trimmed by 4 bases and the J gene end by 11 bases; junction bases not matched to a gene: 11. For the CDR3, the DNA is TGTGCCTGGACTGGGACAGGGGGCACCATAGGGGCTTTCTTT. Residues: CAWTGTGGTIGAFF.

J is TRBJ1-2 and V is TRBV4-2; TRBD1 might be the D (5 bases). Trimming took off 0 bases at V and 4 bases at J, with 15 bases between the two ends. CDR1 and CDR2 (germline): LGHNA, YNFKEQ. The CDR3 is made up of 16 amino acids. The CDR3 here is CASSQDSHRRGYGYTF. DNA of the CDR3: TGTGCCAGCAGCCAAGATTCCCACAGGCGGGGCTATGGCTACACCTTC.

The chain employs TRBV9 and TRBJ2-3, with 9 bases lining up with TRBD1. Germline V gives CDR1 SGDLS, CDR2 YYNGEE. J lost 5 bases, V lost 2 bases, and 6 bases had no gene match. CDR3 size: 15 residues. The CDR3 here is CASSVTGQGGDTQYF. In DNA form, the CDR3 reads TGTGCCAGCAGCGTCACGGGACAGGGAGGAGATACGCAGTATTTT. Full variable domain (missing parts from reference TRBV9 and TRBJ2-3): DSGVTQTPKHLITATGQRVTLRCSPRSGDLSVYWYQQSLDQGLQFLIQYYNGEERAKGNILERFSAQQFPDLHSELNLSSLELGDSALYFCASSVTGQGGDTQYFGPGTRLTVL.

The chain joins TRBV5-1 to TRBJ2-1, with unresolved D. Germline loops: CDR1 SGHRS, CDR2 YFSETQ. The CDR3 is 11 amino acids. Trimming took off 6 bases at V and 9 bases at J, with 10 bases between the two ends. The CDR3 DNA reads as TGCGCCAGCACCGTCCAAAGTGAGCAGTTCTTC. It codes for CASTVQSEQFF.

This clone was observed once. The chain employs TRBV7-6 and TRBJ1-5, with a tentative D call TRBD1 (5 bases). The CDR3 length is 16 residues. V lost 5 bases and J 11 bases, leaving 25 bases between the germline ends. The germline CDR1 and CDR2 sequences are SGHVS and FNYEAQ. CDR3 sequence (DNA): TGTGCCAGCAGCCGACCTTGGGACTCCCGTTTTACGGCCCAGCATTTT. Protein sequence: CASSRPWDSRFTAQHF.

J is TRBJ1-2 and V is TRBV28; D possibly corresponds to TRBD1 (6 bases). Trimming took off 7 bases at V and 4 bases at J, with 10 bases between the two ends. CDR1 and CDR2 from the germline V gene are MDHEN and SYDVKM. The CDR3 runs to 12 residues. The CDR3, as DNA: TGTGCCAGCACCGACAGGACCTATGGCTACACCTTC. Its translation: CASTDRTYGYTF.

V and J are TRBV4-1 and TRBJ2-1; D gene uncertain. CDR3 length: 15 residues. V shed 4 bases and J shed 2 bases, with 12 bases lying between them. CDR1 MGHRA and CDR2 YSYEKL come from the germline V gene. The CDR3 loop reads CASSRVAMAYNEQFF. For the CDR3, the DNA is TGCGCCAGCAGCCGGGTGGCGATGGCCTACAATGAGCAGTTCTTC.

This sequence joins TRBV2 and TRBJ1-2; 9 bases map to TRBD1. In germline, CDR1 is SNHLY, CDR2 FYNNEI. V lost 7 bases to trimming and J lost 4 bases; unmatched junction nucleotides: 7. The CDR3 consists of 14 residues. The CDR3 protein is CASTGDRVIYGYTF. The CDR3 DNA follows: TGTGCCAGCACAGGGGACAGGGTCATCTATGGCTACACCTTC. The whole variable domain, remainder taken from reference TRBV2 and TRBJ1-2, is EPEVTQTPSHQVTQMGQEVILRCVPISNHLYFYWYRQILGQKVEFLVSFYNNEISEKSEIFDDQFSVERPDGSNFTLKIRSTKLEDSAMYFCASTGDRVIYGYTFGSGTRLTVV.

This rearrangement joins TRBV4-3 to TRBJ1-4, with 12 bases matching TRBD1. Germline V CDR1 and CDR2: LGHNA, YSLEER. Trimming cost V 0 bases and J 11 bases; bases outside gene matches: 10. CDR3 length: 17 residues. CDR3 sequence (DNA): TGCGCCAGCAGCCAAGAACATCGGGGACAGGGGGCGGTTAAACTGTTTTTT. Residues: CASSQEHRGQGAVKLFF.

This chain joins TRBV6-1 and TRBJ1-4; D remains ambiguous. Trimming removed 2 bases from V and 4 bases from J, with 14 bases in between. This CDR3 contains 16 residues. From germline, CDR1 is MNHNS and CDR2 SASEGT. The CDR3 DNA reads as TGTGCCAGCAGTGAACCCGCCAGCTACTATAATGAAAAACTGTTTTTT. It encodes CASSEPASYYNEKLFF.

V is TRBV27 and J is TRBJ2-4; D gene uncertain. Germline CDR1 reads MNHEY; CDR2 reads SMNVEV (reference sequence). The length of the CDR3 is 18 residues. With 3 bases removed from V and 1 base from J, the gap between germline ends came to 19 bases. The CDR3, as DNA: TGTGCCAGCAGTTTCCCCTCGGAGCATGTTAGGGCCAAAAACATTCAGTACTTC. Amino acids: CASSFPSEHVRAKNIQYF.

Only a few counts were recorded for this clone. This chain uses TRBV30 with TRBJ1-1; D is undetermined. CDR1 GTSNPN and CDR2 SVGIG come from the germline V gene (reference sequence). This CDR3 is built from 12 residues. V was shortened by 0 bases and J by 4 bases, with 6 bases between the two germline ends. In nucleotides, the CDR3 is TGTGCCTGGAGTGTACTTCCCACTGAAGCTTTCTTT. Translated, it gives CAWSVLPTEAFF.

The V and J genes are TRBV2 and TRBJ1-1; the D is unclear. This CDR3 comprises 13 residues. V was trimmed by 4 bases and J by 2 bases, leaving 8 bases between them. Germline-derived CDR1 and CDR2 are SNHLY and FYNNEI. CDR3 coding DNA: TGTGCCAGCAGTGTCGAGGCCAACACTGAAGCTTTCTTT. This encodes CASSVEANTEAFF.

The chain is built from TRBV15 and TRBJ1-3, with 12 bases identical to TRBD1. Trimming at V came to 0 bases and at J to 7 bases, leaving 4 bases not matched to a gene. The CDR3 length is 16 residues. Germline V gene data show CDR1 as LNHNV and CDR2 as YYDKDF (reference sequence). CDR3 loop: CATSRDPGQGANTIYF. Written as DNA, the CDR3 is TGTGCCACCAGCAGAGATCCGGGACAGGGGGCGAACACCATATATTTT. Supplemented by reference TRBV15 and TRBJ1-3, the full variable domain reads DAMVIQNPRYQVTQFGKPVTLSCSQTLNHNVMYWYQQKSSQAPKLLFHYYDKDFNNEADTPDNFQSRRPNTSFCFLDIRSPGLGDTAMYLCATSRDPGQGANTIYFGEGSWLTVV.

The rearrangement uses TRBV2 and TRBJ2-7; TRBD1 might be the D (6 bases). Per the germline V gene, CDR1 is SNHLY and CDR2 is FYNNEI. The CDR3 is made up of 14 amino acids. With 4 bases removed from V and 2 bases from J, the gap between germline ends came to 12 bases. As DNA, the CDR3 is TGTGCCAGCAGTGCCCGGACAGCCACCTACGAGCAGTACTTC. It yields the protein CASSARTATYEQYF.

The gene calls are TRBV7-9 and TRBJ2-7, with D possibly matching TRBD2 (5 bases). Trimming took off 0 bases at V and 2 bases at J, with 8 bases between the two ends. In germline, CDR1 is SEHNR, CDR2 FQNEAQ (reference sequence). The length of the CDR3 is 14 residues. CDR3 sequence (DNA): TGTGCCAGCAGCTTAGCCGGGATCACCTACGAGCAGTACTTC. Translated: CASSLAGITYEQYF.

The rearrangement links TRBV6-4 to TRBJ2-3; 9 bases map to TRBD2. The CDR3 is 15 amino acids. The germline V gene encodes CDR1 MRHNA and CDR2 SNTAGT. The J segment lost 0 bases and the V segment lost 4 bases, leaving 2 bases of the junction unmatched. In DNA, the CDR3 is TGTGCCAGCAGTGCAGCGGGAGGAAGCACAGATACGCAGTATTTT. It translates to CASSAAGGSTDTQYF.

This clone has just a few counts. The rearrangement joins TRBV9 to TRBJ1-2; perhaps TRBD1 as D (5 bases). Germline V gene lookup returns CDR1 SGDLS and CDR2 YYNGEE. The germline V and J ends were trimmed by 0 bases and 2 bases, with 5 bases remaining between them. The CDR3 has 13 residues. DNA of the CDR3: TGTGCCAGCAGCGTAGAGGGGAACTATGGCTACACCTTC. Its translation: CASSVEGNYGYTF. The whole variable domain, filled in from reference TRBV9 and TRBJ1-2, reads DSGVTQTPKHLITATGQRVTLRCSPRSGDLSVYWYQQSLDQGLQFLIQYYNGEERAKGNILERFSAQQFPDLHSELNLSSLELGDSALYFCASSVEGNYGYTFGSGTRLTVV.

The rearrangement uses TRBV5-4 and TRBJ2-5; possible D gene TRBD2, 6 bases. The V end was cut by 1 base, the J end by 4 bases, with 20 bases between. CDR3 length equals 17 residues. The V gene's germline CDR1 is SGHNT and CDR2 YYREEE (reference sequence). Written as DNA, the CDR3 is TGTGCCAGCAGCTTGAGATCCGGGGCGGGATGGGGAGAGACCCAGTACTTC. This codes for CASSLRSGAGWGETQYF.

This clone was found a few times. The J gene is TRBJ2-1, the V gene TRBV10-1, with 11 bases lining up with TRBD2. Unmatched junction bases numbered 6, after V lost 1 base and J lost 10 bases. The CDR3 extends over 15 amino acids. The germline CDR1 and CDR2 sequences are WNHNN and SYGVQD (reference sequence). CDR3 bases: TGCGCCAGCAGTGAGTTCACTAGCGGGAGAGGCGAGCAGTTCTTC. Its protein product is CASSEFTSGRGEQFF.

CDR3 DNA sequence: TGCGCCAGCAGCTTGGACGGGACTAGACAAGAGACCCAGTACTTC. Protein product: CASSLDGTRQETQYF. The V gene is TRBV5-1, the J gene TRBJ2-5; 8 bases line up with TRBD2. Trimming removed 0 bases from V and 2 bases from J; junction bases left unmatched: 3. This CDR3 contains 15 residues. Germline CDR1 SGHRS, CDR2 YFSETQ.

The DNA for the CDR3 is TGCGCCATCCGGGGAGGGGCGCCAAACAATGAGCAGTTCTTC. Amino acids: CAIRGGAPNNEQFF. The chain combines TRBV10-1 with TRBJ2-1; 7 bases align to TRBD2. The germline V gene has CDR1 WNHNN and CDR2 SYGVQD (reference sequence). V lost 10 bases to trimming and J lost 5 bases; unmatched junction nucleotides: 11. The CDR3 is 14 residues long.